A single T cell receptor (beta chain) is shown here with its context. In its sample, this clonotype was seen many times. Its antigen has not been determined. Base qualities are not provided; no much larger clone lies one nucleotide away. Libraries came from multiplex PCR. For sequencing, an Illumina HiSeq 4000 was employed. TCR beta libraries were built with iRepertoire HTBI primers and Arm-PCR amplification of CDR3 regions. Before sequencing, the PCR products went through gel purification. Per the source publication's procedure: Gene usage analysis of CDR3 amino acid clonotypes used the 55 to 80 TRBV and 14 to 15 TRBJ segments found across samples. Filtered high-quality paired reads were merged into contigs using COPE and FqMerger. Contigs were aligned with BLAST to IMGT TRBV, TRBD and TRBJ reference genes, and CDR3 was defined per IMGT. Highly expanded clones were defined as clonotypes with a frequency above 0.1%. Shannon entropy was used to measure repertoire diversity, and the Gini coefficient was used to measure V-J evenness. Public clonotypes were defined as clonotypes shared by more than one individual. TCRdb itself trimmed the public reads at Q25 with fastp, ran MiXCR and retained productive beta chains. Each entry is one CDR3 protein sequence, shown with its most common DNA and genes. Here the V and J calls rest on TCRdb's processing, not on the authors' analysis. The sample table shows about 210,000 distinct CDR3 sequences, and around a fifth are seen once. The ten top clones hold around 11% of the sample.

The data were obtained in a study of regulatory T cells in long-lasting Graves disease (dated by TCRdb to the early 2020s). General notes on the study: Antithyroid drugs had been taken for less than 3 months by newly diagnosed Graves' disease patients. Persistent Graves' disease patients were compared with newly diagnosed Graves' disease patients by peripheral blood TCR sequencing and RNA sequencing. The study took place in China and was registered as a clinical trial. TCR sequencing covered some 13 persistent and around 20 newly diagnosed Graves' disease patients, about 35 samples in total. Overall study outcomes, separate from this receptor: Persistent patients shared more public clonotypes among themselves (approximately 2,500) than newly diagnosed patients did (approximately 870). Only the TCR beta chain was sequenced and analyzed. Compared with newly diagnosed patients, persistent Graves' disease patients had lower TCR Shannon entropy and fewer highly expanded clones, which suggests clonal expansion. Peripheral blood alone was examined, since thyroid tissue, which constituted the primary lesion, could not be accessed. Preferential use of TRBV28, TRBJ1-2 and TRBJ2-5 was observed in persistent disease, whereas TRBV20-1 and TRBJ2-1 were favored in newly diagnosed disease. The authors noted that the small sample size was a limitation that may lower accuracy.

Measured from the cysteine to the phenylalanine, the CDR3 is 14 residues long. Solely the CDR3 DNA is kept, with 42 bases framed from the first base. The germline V gene provides CDR1 MNHNS and CDR2 SASEGT. V trim: 4 bases; J trim: 3 bases; unmatched bases: 5. Per the publication, the time point label means: newly diagnosed GD, antithyroid drugs for less than 3 months. For both TCR sequencing and RNA sequencing, RNA was extracted from PBMCs using TRIzol. The diagnosis of Graves' disease was made according to American Thyroid Association guidelines. Patients were recruited from an endocrinology department in Xi'an, China. From each patient, 8 to 10 milliliters of peripheral blood was collected into an EDTA anticoagulant tube. Ficoll Paque Plus density gradient separation was used to isolate PBMCs, and no further T cell sorting was performed. An Agilent 2100 Bioanalyzer and agarose gel were used to check RNA quality, while a NanoDrop 2000 measured RNA concentration.

This sample also appeared in a second study, on T cells in Graves' hyperthyroidism and ophthalmopathy. The second publication reports: A patient counted as having stable Graves' hyperthyroidism if no progression to ophthalmopathy occurred over 18 months of follow-up. The hyperthyroidism patients were between 18 and 65 years old and newly diagnosed, with a disease duration of less than 2 months. The study excluded patients with uncontrolled infections, other autoimmune diseases, pregnancy or lactation. Diagnoses were established on the basis of clinical symptoms, serum thyroxine and TRAb, thyroid ultrasound, and orbital computed tomography. The TCR CDR3 was subjected to a first round of RT-PCR using the HTBI primer set and the Qiagen OneStep RT-PCR kit. Blood samples also contained most of the expanded thyroid clonotypes (frequency above 0.001), which suggests that blood repertoires may reflect thyroid immune responses. In cross-validation, a model built on a 13 V-J signature told ophthalmopathy apart from stable hyperthyroidism with approximately 90% sensitivity and around 83% specificity, and in testing the same model reached 80%/75%. During validation, the model predicted progression to ophthalmopathy a median of about 6.5 months ahead of onset, with 70.59% sensitivity and 72.22% specificity. A discovery cohort of roughly 100 patients, about 44 with Graves' ophthalmopathy and 55 to 65 with stable Graves' hyperthyroidism, was used to find distinguishing TCR V-J signatures. Whether ophthalmopathy could be predicted prospectively was tested in an independent validation cohort made up of about 20 hyperthyroidism patients plus 17 patients who later progressed to ophthalmopathy. The roughly 100 discovery patients were randomly divided into training and test sets at a 7:3 ratio. The study also compared thyroid tissue and blood T-cell repertoires from about six Graves' hyperthyroidism patients. After sampling, hyperthyroidism patients received methimazole starting at 30 mg daily, and ophthalmopathy patients received high-dose intravenous methylprednisolone. A second multiplex PCR round built the libraries, followed by size selection and purification. The libraries were sequenced on an Illumina HiSeq2000 using paired-end 100 bp reads. SOAPnuke was used to process the raw data, removing reads that contained adapters or uncalled bases, had a mean Phred below 15, or lacked an exact match to the constant primer or identifier. COPE v1.2.5 was used to merge the high-quality paired reads, and each unique nucleotide sequence was defined as a clonotype. MiTCR v1.1 was used to align the clonotypes against IMGT TRBV, TRBD and TRBJ reference segments. Only V-J combinations with frequency above 0.0001, covering 98% to 99.2% of repertoires, were analysed. The TCS score was defined as the ratio of F50 (clonal expansion) to E x V (chaos), calculated using BLOSUM62-based TCRdist between CDR3 peptides within each V-J. Welch's t-statistics and random forest reduced roughly 500 V-J features to 13, which were used in a naive Bayes classifier (R e1071). Sample size was not statistically predetermined, and investigators were not blinded to group allocation. TCR Vbeta CDR3 sequencing of 140 or so peripheral blood samples (fewer than 45 ophthalmopathy, over 70 hyperthyroidism and roughly 17 progressor patients) is reported in the paper.

The chain is made from TRBV6-1 and TRBJ1-1; TRBD1 lines up with 7 middle nucleotides. The clonotype comes from a woman in her thirties with Graves disease. Donor details come from another sample of the same person, matched by shared clones. Source: peripheral blood mononuclear cells (PBMCs), taken at new diagnosis, from a patient treated with antithyroid drugs. The CDR3 loop reads CASSGQGFYTEAFF. DNA sequence: TGTGCCAGCAGTGGACAGGGATTTTACACTGAAGCTTTCTTT.